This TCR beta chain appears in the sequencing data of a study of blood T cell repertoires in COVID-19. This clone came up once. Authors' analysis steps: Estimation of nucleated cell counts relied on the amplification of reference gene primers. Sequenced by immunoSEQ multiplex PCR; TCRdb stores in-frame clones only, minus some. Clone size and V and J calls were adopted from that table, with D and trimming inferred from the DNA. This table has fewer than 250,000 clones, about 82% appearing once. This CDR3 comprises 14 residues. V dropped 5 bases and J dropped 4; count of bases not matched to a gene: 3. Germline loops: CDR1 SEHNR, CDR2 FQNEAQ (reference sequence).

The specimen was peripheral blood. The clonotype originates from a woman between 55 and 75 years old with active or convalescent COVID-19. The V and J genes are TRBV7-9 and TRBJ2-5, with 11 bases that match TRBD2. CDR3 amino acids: CASSKGLAGETQYF. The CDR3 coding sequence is TGTGCCAGCAGCAAAGGACTAGCGGGAGAGACCCAGTACTTC.